This TCR beta chain was captured by sequencing in a study of PD-1 blockade in classical Hodgkin lymphoma (dated by TCRdb to the early 2020s). In the study overall: Nivolumab dosing was 3 mg/kg intravenously every 2 weeks, continuing until either disease progression or unacceptable toxicity. The study used CyTOF and TCR beta sequencing to define a peripheral blood immune signature of response to PD-1 blockade in classical Hodgkin lymphoma. Overall results and qualifications from the work: Baseline TCR diversity was reported to be lower in newly diagnosed patients than in healthy donors, and even lower in relapsed/refractory patients. Baseline diversity similar to that of newly diagnosed patients was observed in trial patients achieving complete response, whereas significantly lower diversity was observed in partial responders and progressors. By C4D1, a significant rise was seen in CD4+ TCR diversity but not in CD8+ TCR diversity (p=0.0027 vs p=0.16), and the rise was most apparent among complete responders (p=0.02). Patients starting nivolumab less than 1 year after ASCT had lower diversity and were excluded from later analyses to avoid confounding by immune reconstitution. The study covered only a single clinical trial cohort, and the causes of the repertoire differences, possibly disease activity or prior therapy, were still not defined.

CDR1 LNHDA and CDR2 SQIVND are derived from the germline V gene (reference sequence). The V and J ends are trimmed by 4 bases and 4 bases, leaving 7 bases between them. The CDR3, from cysteine to phenylalanine, totals 13 residues. The DNA shown is the 39-base CDR3, in frame from base 1. The Qiagen DNeasy kit was used to extract genomic DNA both from unsorted PBMCs and from the negatively selected CD4+ and CD8+ fractions. Amplification of TCR beta CDR3 regions was done by immunoSEQ multiplex PCR with primers that anneal to V and J segments. A synthetic immune receptor repertoire was used to minimize amplification bias, and any remaining bias was removed computationally after sequencing. On the study's bioinformatics: Custom Python scripts were used to quantify repertoire diversity as the Shannon entropy index. Unsorted, CD4+ and CD8+ repertoires were examined separately, except in combined analyses, for which CD4+ and CD8+ sequences were merged in silico. Clonal expansion was defined as at least a 2-fold frequency increase after treatment relative to C1D1, with a pseudocount of 0.5 for undetected baseline clones. Singleton clones were defined as clones with 0 or 1 copy at C1D1, and non-singleton clones were defined as clones with 2 or more copies. Clones expanded in unsorted samples were annotated as CD4+, CD8+ or unknown by matching protein sequences in sorted samples from the same patient. Wilcoxon tests were applied to paired samples to test diversity changes from C1D1 to C4D1. TCRdb re-hosts the immuneACCESS table, in-frame sequences only. Its copies lack some clones; in the studies checked, an unresolved V gene accounts for under half of them, and the cause for the rest is not known. D and trimming come from the DNA, and the V and J calls and clone size come from that table. For this sample there are 100,000 or so clones; roughly 90% appear just once. The ten biggest clones cover 15% to 20% of the sample.

Comments on this clone: No antigen is known for it. No per-base quality is available; no much larger clone lies one base away.

The sample's time point label is to be understood as: cycle 4 day 1 (C4D1), after six to seven weeks of nivolumab. All trial patients had relapsed after autologous stem cell transplantation, with cohorts A, B and C differing in prior brentuximab vedotin exposure. The trial cohort was composed of under 70 patients with relapsed/refractory classical Hodgkin lymphoma, for whom complete response, partial response or progressive disease was recorded as best overall response. Trial patients were treated with single-agent nivolumab in the multi-cohort phase II CheckMate 205 trial. An independent review committee assessed best overall response using the 2007 International Working Group response criteria. Trial PBMCs were collected immediately before nivolumab initiation (C1D1) and during therapy at cycle 2 day 1 and cycle 4 day 1. Peripheral blood was collected in 8 mL Vacutainer Cell Preparation Tubes, from which PBMCs were isolated by centrifugation and then cryopreserved.

The chain is made from TRBV19 and TRBJ1-4; 5 matching bases give a weak D call of TRBD1. The specimen was peripheral blood mononuclear cells (PBMCs), collected before the fourth cycle of nivolumab. This sequence was found in a human donor with classical Hodgkin lymphoma. The CDR3 amino acid sequence is: CASSSRDNEKLFF. The DNA is TGTGCCAGTAGTAGCAGGGATAATGAAAAACTGTTTTTT.